The 10 T cell receptor beta chains in this list originate from one sample, sequenced in a study of PD-1 blockade in classical Hodgkin lymphoma. Here immunoSEQ multiplex PCR was the method, and the copy in TCRdb shows in-frame clones only, minus some. The repertoire has some 96,000 clones, roughly 92% of them found once; the top ten carry over 2.5%. All trial patients relapsed after autologous stem cell transplantation. This specimen was peripheral blood mononuclear cells (PBMCs), taken at baseline. The receptors here all came from a human donor with classical Hodgkin lymphoma.

This clone was recorded only once. This rearrangement joins TRBV13 to TRBJ1-1; D is unclear. Germline assignment: CDR1 PRHDT and CDR2 FYEKMQ (reference sequence). The CDR3 spans 14 residues. The V gene lost 0 bases and the J gene lost 1 base, with 6 bases spanning the gap. The CDR3 DNA is TGTGCCAGCAGCTTAGGCGGGTGGAACACTGAAGCTTTCTTT. This encodes CASSLGGWNTEAFF.

This chain connects TRBV21-1 to TRBJ1-1. TRBV21-1 is recorded as a pseudogene. The CDR3 consists of 20 residues. CDR3 region: CASSKVLGRNGADMNTEAFF. The CDR3 nucleotides read TGTGCCAGCAGCAAAGTTTTAGGGCGTAACGGGGCTGACATGAACACTGAAGCTTTCTTT.

CDR3 sequence: CASSFTASKREPQHF. The CDR3 nucleotides read TGTGCCAGCAGTTTTACTGCCAGCAAGAGGGAGCCCCAGCATTTT. V is TRBV28 and J is TRBJ1-5; no clear D gene. V lost 3 bases and J lost 8, with 17 bases in between. The CDR3 runs 15 residues. Germline V gene sequence: CDR1 MDHEN, CDR2 SYDVKM. Based on the CDR3 plus reference TRBV28 and TRBJ1-5, the full variable domain is DVKVTQSSRYLVKRTGEKVFLECVQDMDHENMFWYRQDPGLGLRLIYFSYDVKMKEKGDIPEGYSVSREKKERFSLILESASTNQTSMYLCASSFTASKREPQHFGDGTRLSIL.

This chain joins TRBV6-6 and TRBJ1-4, with no clear D. Germline CDR1 and CDR2: MNHNY and SVGAGI (reference sequence). V was pared by 3 bases and J by 7 bases, with 12 bases between. This CDR3 spans 14 amino acids. CDR3 bases: TGTGCCAGCAGTTATGAAGGGATGGGTGAAAAACTGTTTTTT. It specifies CASSYEGMGEKLFF.

The rearrangement links TRBV6-1 to TRBJ1-5; D gene uncertain. Germline V lookup: CDR1 MNHNS, CDR2 SASEGT. This CDR3 is built from 14 residues. Trimming stripped 4 bases from V and 5 bases from J, with 12 bases between. CDR3 DNA sequence: TGTGCCAGCAGTGCCCGGGAGGGCGATCAGCCCCAGCATTTT. Protein: CASSAREGDQPQHF.

This clone was seen only once. The chain uses TRBV19 and TRBJ2-7; 8 nucleotides agree with TRBD1. V dropped 4 bases and J dropped 2; count of bases not matched to a gene: 4. The CDR3 runs 14 residues. The germline gives CDR1 LNHDA, CDR2 SQIVND (reference sequence). The DNA of the CDR3 is TGTGCCAGTAGTAGAACAGGGGGACCCTACGAGCAGTACTTC. Translated: CASSRTGGPYEQYF.

This clone was picked up one time. The rearrangement joins TRBV9 to TRBJ2-1; D is possibly TRBD2 (6 bases). The V gene's germline CDR1 is SGDLS and CDR2 YYNGEE. V lost 4 bases and J 10 bases, leaving 12 bases between the germline ends. This CDR3 contains 12 residues. CDR3 residues: CASSLALEEQFF. Written as DNA, the CDR3 is TGTGCCAGCAGCCTAGCGCTGGAAGAGCAGTTCTTC.

The chain combines TRBV9 with TRBJ2-5; D may be TRBD2 (5 bases). The CDR3 consists of 11 residues. Germline V lookup: CDR1 SGDLS, CDR2 YYNGEE. V lost 7 bases and J 5 bases, leaving 9 bases between the germline ends. The chain's CDR3 is CASGSLETQYF. The CDR3 DNA follows: TGTGCCAGCGGGAGTCTTGAGACCCAGTACTTC.

This clone was recorded only once. This sequence joins TRBV27 and TRBJ2-2; no firm D call. Trimming removed 0 bases from V and 9 bases from J, with 11 bases in between. The germline V gene has CDR1 MNHEY and CDR2 SMNVEV (reference sequence). The length of the CDR3 is 14 residues. CDR3 loop: CASSLSAPPRELFF. CDR3 in DNA: TGTGCCAGCAGTTTATCGGCCCCCCCCCGGGAGCTGTTTTTT.

This sequence joins TRBV9 and TRBJ2-7; 9 positions match TRBD2. Per germline, CDR1 SGDLS and CDR2 YYNGEE. V shed 3 bases and J 1 base; nucleotides not matched to a gene: 8. This CDR3 region has 16 residues. CDR3 bases: TGTGCCAGCAGCGGCGGGGGGGAGGGCCCGTCCTACGAGCAGTACTTC. Its translation: CASSGGGEGPSYEQYF.